Listed below are T cell receptor beta chains from one sample, sequenced in a study of T cell responses to AZD1222 COVID-19 vaccine. TCRdb's copy holds only in-frame clones and misses some; the assay was immunoSEQ multiplex PCR. The sample yields fewer than 200,000 clones, 70% to 90% seen once. The sample was peripheral blood, taken 28 days after the second AZD1222 dose. These receptors were obtained from an adult who received the AZD1222 COVID-19 vaccine. Both conserved end residues are part of each CDR3. A D gene is named only where the DNA matches it firmly. Clone sizes are given selectively: once, few, many, or a class where the clone is expanded.

>-|15|TRBJ1-2|TRBV19|TRBD1
TGTGCCAGTAGTCAGGACAGGGGGCAAGCGAGTGGCTACACCTTC
CASSQDRGQASGYTF
>few|16|TRBJ1-3|TRBV2|-
TGTGCCAGCAGTACTGGGGTTGCCAACTCTGGAAACACCATATATTTT
CASSTGVANSGNTIYF
>once|15|TRBJ1-6|TRBV5-1|TRBD1
TGCGCCAGCAGCGAGGACAGGGGGGGTAATTCACCCCTCCACTTT
CASSEDRGGNSPLHF
>-|17|TRBJ1-6|TRBV28|-
TGTGCCAGCATCCAAGGGGGAACAGGGCGGTATAATTCACCCCTCCACTTT
CASIQGGTGRYNSPLHF
>-|16|TRBJ2-6|TRBV5-1|-
TGCGCCAGCAGCTTAGGGCTGTACTCTGGGGCCAACGTCCTGACTTTC
CASSLGLYSGANVLTF
>-|12|TRBJ2-3|TRBV6-1|-
TGTGCCAGCAGTGAAAGTACAGATACGCAGTATTTT
CASSESTDTQYF
>-|13|TRBJ1-4|TRBV6-1|-
TGTGCCAGCAGTGATTTCCCGGTCCAAAAACTGTTTTTT
CASSDFPVQKLFF
>-|14|TRBJ2-1|TRBV4-1|TRBD2
TGCGCCAGCAGAATACTAGCGGGGGGCAATGAGCAGTTCTTC
CASRILAGGNEQFF
>-|16|TRBJ2-1|TRBV7-2|-
TGTGCCAGCAGCCATCGGGGACAACCCCCGTACAATGAGCAGTTCTTC
CASSHRGQPPYNEQFF
>once|13|TRBJ2-7|TRBV6-2/TRBV6-3|-
TGTGCCAGCAGTGGCGGACTCATCTACGAGCAGTACTTC
CASSGGLIYEQYF
>-|14|TRBJ1-6|TRBV18|TRBD1
TGTGCCAGCTCCGCCGGGACAGGGGTTTCACCCCTCCACTTT
CASSAGTGVSPLHF
>-|15|TRBJ2-7|TRBV9|TRBD1
TGTGCCAGCAGCGCAGGGGGTCTGAGCTCCTACGAGCAGTACTTC
CASSAGGLSSYEQYF
>-|14|TRBJ1-3|TRBV19|-
TGTGCCAGTAGTATTGGCAGGGCTGGAAACACCATATATTTT
CASSIGRAGNTIYF
>-|14|TRBJ1-1|TRBV9|TRBD1
TGTGCCAGCAGCGCACCAGGGGGCCATCCTGAAGCTTTCTTT
CASSAPGGHPEAFF
>-|13|TRBJ1-1|TRBV7-3|-
TGTGCCAGCTCCTGGACAGTGGACACTGAAGCTTTCTTT
CASSWTVDTEAFF
>-|19|TRBJ2-6|TRBV19|TRBD1
TGTGCCAGTAGTATAGTAATGGCAGGGGGCAGAACAGGGGCCAACGTCCTGACTTTC
CASSIVMAGGRTGANVLTF
>-|17|TRBJ2-4|TRBV25-1|-
TGTGCCAGCGCAACGACACGATCTGATATAGCCAAAAACATTCAGTACTTC
CASATTRSDIAKNIQYF
>-|17|TRBJ2-7|TRBV5-6|-
TGTGCCAGCAGCTTGGGACGCGAGAGGGTTTTCTACTACGAGCAGTACTTC
CASSLGRERVFYYEQYF
>-|15|TRBJ2-3|TRBV25-1|-
TGTGCCAGCAGTGGAAGACAGGCGAGCACAGATACGCAGTATTTT
CASSGRQASTDTQYF
>once|13|TRBJ2-7|TRBV2|-
TGTGCCAGCAGTGGGGACCACTCCTACGAGCAGTACTTC
CASSGDHSYEQYF
>-|16|TRBJ2-2|TRBV7-8|-
TGTGCCAGCAGCCACATAGTGATGGCGAACACCGGGGAGCTGTTTTTT
CASSHIVMANTGELFF
>-|15|TRBJ2-5|TRBV28|-
TGTGCCAGCAGTATCCTAGCCGGGACTGGGAAGACCCAGTACTTC
CASSILAGTGKTQYF
>few|14|TRBJ2-7|TRBV11-2|TRBD1
TGTGCCAGCAGGCAACCGGGACAGTACTACGAGCAGTACTTC
CASRQPGQYYEQYF
>-|13|TRBJ1-5|TRBV18|-
TGTGCCAGCGCCTCGGGGGACAATCAGCCCCAGCATTTT
CASASGDNQPQHF
>-|14|TRBJ1-5|TRBV24-1|TRBD1
TGTGCCACCAGTGATTCAGGGGGGGGCCAGCCCCAGCATTTT
CATSDSGGGQPQHF
>-|15|TRBJ1-4|TRBV7-2|-
TGTGCCAGCAGCTTAGTCCCGACGACTAATGAAAAACTGTTTTTT
CASSLVPTTNEKLFF
>once|15|TRBJ2-1|TRBV7-3|TRBD1
TGTGCCAGCAGCTTTGGGACAGGGGTAGGGAATGAGCAGTTCTTC
CASSFGTGVGNEQFF
>-|15|TRBJ1-4|TRBV18|-
TGTGCCAGCTCCCTACACATGGCAACTAATGAAAAACTGTTTTTT
CASSLHMATNEKLFF
>-|17|TRBJ1-5|TRBV19|-
TGTGCCAGTAGTGGTAACATTGGGTTGTGGGGCAATCAGCCCCAGCATTTT
CASSGNIGLWGNQPQHF
>-|15|TRBJ2-5|TRBV6-2/TRBV6-3|-
TGTGCCAGCAGTTACGGGCCGGGGGCGATGGGGACCCAGTACTTC
CASSYGPGAMGTQYF
>-|13|TRBJ1-2|TRBV28|-
TGTGCCAGCAGTTTAGAAGGGGCGGGTGGCTACACCTTC
CASSLEGAGGYTF
>few|14|TRBJ2-2|TRBV6-4|-
TGTGCCAGCAGTGGCCTAGCGCACACCGGGGAGCTGTTTTTT
CASSGLAHTGELFF
>-|16|TRBJ1-5|TRBV10-3|-
TGTGCCATCAGTGATTGGGGACCTTTAAGCAATCAGCCCCAGCATTTT
CAISDWGPLSNQPQHF
>-|11|TRBJ1-2|TRBV20-1|-
TGCAGTGCTACCCAGGGTCTGGGCTACACCTTC
CSATQGLGYTF
>few|15|TRBJ1-4|TRBV6-1|-
TGTGCCAGCAGTGAAGTGTTGGGGGTTCGGGAAAAACTGTTTTTT
CASSEVLGVREKLFF
>once|14|TRBJ1-5|TRBV3-1/TRBV3-2|-
TGTGCCAGCAGCCAAGCAGGGTTCGGTCAGCCCCAGCATTTT
CASSQAGFGQPQHF
>-|16|TRBJ1-5|TRBV10-2|-
TGCGCCAGCAGCGGGACCCTCGTTATGGGCAATCGGCCCCAGCATTTT
CASSGTLVMGNRPQHF
>-|14|TRBJ1-3|TRBV9|-
TGTGCCAGCAGCGTAGCGGGCGGTGGAAACACCATATATTTT
CASSVAGGGNTIYF
>-|14|TRBJ2-7|TRBV5-1|TRBD1
TGCGCCAGCAGCTTGGGGACAGGGACCTACGAGCAGTACTTC
CASSLGTGTYEQYF
>-|12|TRBJ1-4|TRBV7-9|-
TGTGCCAGCAGCGGGGACGCTGGGAAACTGTTTTTT
CASSGDAGKLFF
>-|13|TRBJ2-7|TRBV7-9|-
TGTGCCAGCACCTCGGAGGCGGGCTACGAGCAGTACTTC
CASTSEAGYEQYF
>-|13|TRBJ2-5|TRBV12-3/TRBV12-4|TRBD2
TGTGCCAGCAGCGGACTAGCGGTAGAGACCCAGTACTTC
CASSGLAVETQYF